One and the same sample provided the 3 T cell receptor beta chains below, sequenced in a study of PD-L1 blockade in urothelial cancer. Time point reported: pretreatment peripheral blood. Repertoires were generated with immunoSEQ multiplex PCR, while TCRdb's copy carries only in-frame clones and drops some. This sample has tens of thousands of clones; 90% occur once, and the top ten carry about 1.7%. Specimen: PBMCs, collected around atezolizumab (anti-PD-L1) treatment. These receptors were collected from a man aged 60 to 69 with urothelial cancer.

This chain links TRBV6-5 with TRBJ1-5; 7 bases agree with TRBD1. With 5 bases clipped from V and 9 bases from J, the junction kept 10 bases outside the gene matches. The CDR3 is 14 residues long. Germline V CDR1 and CDR2: MNHEY, SVGAGI. The CDR3, as DNA: TGTGCCAGCAGTCCGACAGGGACTCCGTCGCCCCAGCATTTT. It encodes CASSPTGTPSPQHF.

The CDR3 region is CASSLDQGPTDTQYF. As DNA, the CDR3 is TGCGCCAGCAGCTTGGATCAGGGTCCCACAGATACGCAGTATTTT. This sequence joins TRBV5-1 and TRBJ2-3, with a possible D match to TRBD1 (5 bases). CDR1 and CDR2 (germline): SGHRS, YFSETQ. Trimming left V 0 bases short and J 2 bases short, with 10 bases between. The CDR3 length is 15 residues.

This rearrangement joins TRBV2 to TRBJ2-1, with D maybe TRBD1 (5 bases). Trimming pared 4 bases from V and 3 bases from J, leaving 13 bases between. CDR1 and CDR2 from the germline V gene are SNHLY and FYNNEI. This CDR3 contains 15 residues. The CDR3 nucleotides are TGTGCCAGCAGTGGTTCAGGGTTAATCTACAATGAGCAGTTCTTC. This translates into CASSGSGLIYNEQFF.